This TCR beta chain was captured by sequencing in a study of blood T cell repertoires in COVID-19 (TCRdb year 2020). With regard to the full study: Collaborator samples came from the United States, Italy and Spain and covered acute and convalescent phases of COVID-19. The samples were drawn from the first 160 participants of the ongoing ImmuneRACE study and from 1,254 subjects provided by 6 global collaborators. Subjects who had been exposed to COVID-19, were actively infected with it, or had recovered from it provided the deeply sampled blood TCRbeta repertoires that made up the dataset. The sample metadata nearly always contained a de-identified subject ID, COVID-19 status, age in years and sex. The material from the prospective study consisted of cDNA or gDNA derived from T cells, B-cell-depleted T cells, or PBMCs. The repertoires were released in a freely available public database intended as a resource for research on the immune response to SARS-CoV-2. Where HLA class I and class II types were available, the types were taken from metadata supplied by the sample provider, not from assay-based typing. What the authors observed across the whole study: The quantity of clinical and demographic metadata differed by source and by participant and was supplied without curation.

Concerning this clone: The specificity of this receptor is unknown. No much larger clonotype is one base removed from it; base qualities were not supplied.

CDR3 length: 16 amino acids, cysteine to phenylalanine. Only CDR3 DNA is held: 48 bases, read in frame from base 1. Here V drops 4 bases and J drops 3 bases, and the junction holds 8 bases not matched to any gene. The germline V gene gives CDR1 as SGDLS and CDR2 as YYNGEE. Whole blood was collected in K2EDTA tubes by collaborating institutions according to the institutions' own protocols. For TCRbeta analysis, collaborators shipped samples in one of three forms: frozen whole blood, isolated PBMCs, or DNA extracted from either of those sample types. The immunoSEQ Assay, a bias-controlled multiplex PCR, was used to amplify TCRbeta CDR3 regions from genomic DNA. The source study handled its data this way. The number of nucleated cells in each sample was estimated by amplification of reference gene primers within the assay. To quantify the absolute abundance of each unique TCRbeta CDR3 rearrangement, sequence reads were collapsed and filtered. For each sample, productive Simpson clonality was calculated as the square root of Simpson's diversity index over productive rearrangements. TCRdb obtained this table from immuneACCESS and retained in-frame rearrangements with V and J assigned. These tables miss some clones; where compared with another copy, unresolved V genes account for less than half of the shortfall, and the remainder is unexplained. The V and J calls and the clone size are those of that table, but D and trimming were determined from the DNA. The table for this sample lists 190,000 or so clones; almost 85% of them were counted only once. About 6.9% of the sample belongs to the ten largest clones.

Material: peripheral blood. The rearrangement combines TRBV9 with TRBJ2-2; a stretch of 8 junction bases matches TRBD2. The TCR comes from a human donor with acute or convalescent COVID-19. The donor label of this sample is uncertain. The CDR3 corresponds to CASSPRGAGDTGELFF. The DNA is as follows: TGTGCCAGCAGCCCCCGGGGAGCGGGAGACACCGGGGAGCTGTTTTTT.